This TCR beta chain is from a study of T cell responses to AZD1222 COVID-19 vaccine. The germline CDR1 and CDR2 sequences are SEHNR and FQNEAQ (reference sequence). With V trimmed by 8 bases and J by 5 bases, 7 bases remained unmatched. This CDR3 region has 13 residues. In the case of this clone: What it recognizes is unknown.

Findings and caveats of the study: Breadth and depth of Spike-specific TCRs rose after two AZD1222 doses. Reportedly, nearly half of unique spike TCRs recognized epitopes outside B.1.351/B.1.1.7 mutations. Repertoires were obtained solely post-peak T cell response.

Assay used: immunoSEQ multiplex PCR; TCRdb lists only in-frame clones, some missing. Among some 150,000 clones listed, approximately 90% were seen once. The source was peripheral blood, collected 28 days after the second dose of the MenACWY control vaccine. The rearrangement uses TRBV7-9 and TRBJ1-1, with 8 bases that match TRBD1. The TCR was taken from an adult who received the MenACWY meningococcal vaccine as a control. This CDR3 reads CASSGQGRTEAFF. As DNA, the CDR3 is TGTGCCAGCTCCGGACAGGGAAGAACTGAAGCTTTCTTT. The full variable domain, in which reference TRBV7-9 and TRBJ1-1 provide the parts outside the CDR3, is DTGVSQNPRHKITKRGQNVTFRCDPISEHNRLYWYRQTLGQGPEFLTYFQNEAQLEKSRLLSDRFSAERPKGSFSTLEIQRTEQGDSAMYLCASSGQGRTEAFFGQGTRLTVV.